The following is a T cell receptor (beta chain) sequence with its context. Its target is unknown. The repertoire was sequenced with immunoSEQ multiplex PCR; TCRdb's copy has only in-frame clones and lacks some. The table lists 200,000 to 250,000 clones, around 87% of them singletons, with around 10% in the top ten. The sample belongs to a study of Ad26.COV2.S vaccination and SARS-CoV-2 variants. Turning to the study itself: As a participant in COV1001, the donor was in the Ad26.COV2.S trial arm. Study results and caveats: Possible underestimation of total T cell responses by the TCR breadth and depth analyses was noted. Placebo recipients trailed vaccine recipients in spike-specific TCR breadth.

Germline CDR1 MDHEN, CDR2 SYDVKM. This CDR3 is 13 amino acids long. The V and J ends lost 9 bases and 5 bases respectively, with 16 bases between them. The treatment here: 19 received Ad26.COV2.S at low or high dose, single or two shots; 5 received placebo; per-sample allocation not given. Material that was analyzed had been drawn on day 63 after the first vaccine or placebo injection. Based in Boston, the donor was an adult of 18-55 years. This TCR was recovered from a person aged 18-60 years who received the Ad26.COV2.S COVID-19 vaccine or a placebo. The source was peripheral blood, collected in a trial of Ad26.COV2.S vaccine versus placebo. The V gene is TRBV28, the J gene TRBJ1-1, with D hard to call. The DNA for the CDR3 is TGTGCCAGTGAGACGACGGAAGGAACTGAAGCTTTCTTT. This sequence encodes CASETTEGTEAFF.